The entry below describes one T cell receptor beta chain. Its antigen is undetermined. CD45RA+ naive and CD45RA-negative memory subsets were separated from CD4+ cells. This sample was taken from a study of shared clonotypes between healthy human individuals. General study results and limits: Generation probability values for non-shared clonotypes were lower than those for clonotypes shared by all four donors.

The CDR3 runs 14 residues. The V and J ends lost 8 bases and 5 bases, in that order; junction bases with no gene match: 11. In germline, CDR1 is MDHEN, CDR2 SYDVKM. The data were produced by immunoSEQ multiplex PCR, yet TCRdb's version contains in-frame clones alone and is incomplete. The table records 2 million to 2.5 million clones, around 93% of them present only once. The origin of this receptor is a young man in good health. Some clones in this sample may be carry-over from other donors' samples. Sequences were obtained from naive CD4+ T cells from PBMCs. The subset was: CD45RA+ positively selected. This rearrangement joins TRBV28 to TRBJ2-7; TRBD2 agrees at 8 bases. The CDR3 nucleotides are TGTGCCAGCTCTCCCGGGACTAGTCCAAACGAGCAGTACTTC. Its protein is CASSPGTSPNEQYF.